The TCR beta chain under discussion was sequenced for a study of cytomegalovirus exposure and HLA in healthy donors. Study-level points and caveats: Segments of the TCR beta V type were, in most cases, productive about 90% or about 30% of the time in an earlier analysis. Whilst most TCR sequences proved rare, a subset of public TCRs occurred across many donors.

PCR employed 60 Vbeta and 13 Jbeta primers. Assay used: immunoSEQ multiplex PCR; TCRdb lists only in-frame clones, some missing. Its table records tens of thousands of clones. V lost 7 bases to trimming and J lost 1 base; unmatched junction nucleotides: 7. This CDR3 contains 15 residues. In germline, CDR1 is SNHLY, CDR2 FYNNEI. Points on this clone: What it binds is unknown.

Sequenced input: PBMCs. The TCR was taken from a woman in her twenties or thirties in good health and CMV-seropositive. The gene calls are TRBV2 and TRBJ1-5; 7 bases fit TRBD1. CDR3 nucleotides: TGTGCCAGCATGAAGGGGGCTGACAGCAATCAGCCCCAGCATTTT. As protein: CASMKGADSNQPQHF.